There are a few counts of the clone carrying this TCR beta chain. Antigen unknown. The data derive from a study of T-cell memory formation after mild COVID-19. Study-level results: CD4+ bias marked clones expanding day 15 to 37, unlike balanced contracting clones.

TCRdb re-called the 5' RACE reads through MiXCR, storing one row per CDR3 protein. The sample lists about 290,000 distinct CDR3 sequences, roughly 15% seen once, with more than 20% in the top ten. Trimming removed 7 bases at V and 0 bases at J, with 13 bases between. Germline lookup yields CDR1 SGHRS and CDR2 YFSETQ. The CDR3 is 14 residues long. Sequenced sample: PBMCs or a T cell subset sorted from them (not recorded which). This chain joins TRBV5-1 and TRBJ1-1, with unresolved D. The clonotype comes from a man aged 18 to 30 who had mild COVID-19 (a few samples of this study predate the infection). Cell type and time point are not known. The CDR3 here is CASHGLGLNTEAFF. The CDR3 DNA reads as TGCGCCAGCCACGGATTAGGATTGAACACTGAAGCTTTCTTT. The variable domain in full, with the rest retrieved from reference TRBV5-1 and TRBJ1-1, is KAGVTQTPRYLIKTRGQQVTLSCSPISGHRSVSWYQQTPGQGLQFLFEYFSETQRNKGNFPGRFSGRQFSNSRSEMNVSTLELGDSALYLCASHGLGLNTEAFFGQGTRLTVV.